This T cell receptor beta chain originates from a study of blood T cell repertoires in COVID-19. Authors' processing steps: By means of reference gene primer amplification, nucleated cell counts were estimated. Measured with immunoSEQ multiplex PCR; TCRdb has only the in-frame clones, and not every one. From that table come the V and J calls and clone size; the DNA was used to work out D and trimming. The table lists about 120,000 clones, 70% to 80% of them singletons, with roughly 7.9% in the top ten. A few counts support this clone. This CDR3 spans 13 amino acids. Trimming left V 6 bases short and J 1 base short, with 9 bases between. Germline CDR1 and CDR2: LGHDT and YNNKEL (reference sequence).

The V and J genes are TRBV3-1 (or the pseudogene TRBV3-2) and TRBJ1-2; D might be TRBD1 (5 bases). The sequenced sample was peripheral blood. This clonotype was obtained from a human donor in a cohort sampled during active COVID-19. CDR3 region: CASRLGHNYGYTF. The CDR3 coding sequence is TGTGCCAGCAGACTCGGACATAACTATGGCTACACCTTC.